The present TCR beta chain was sequenced within a study of T cell repertoires in cytomegalovirus infection. Study findings and constraints: The cumulative frequency of public TCR beta families identified carriers of CMV plus the relevant HLA.

As concerns this clonotype: What it binds is unknown.

TCRdb ran MiXCR on the reads and lists one entry per CDR3 protein. Of more than 150,000 distinct CDR3 sequences in the sample, roughly 15% are singletons; the top ten hold approximately 18%. In germline, CDR1 is LGHNA, CDR2 YSLEER. The CDR3 contains 15 residues. V lost 4 bases and J lost 6; bases outside the gene matches: 7. This chain connects TRBV4-3 to TRBJ2-3; 10 bases fit TRBD1. The origin of this receptor is a human donor in good health (CMV status not recorded). Some clones in this sample may be carry-over from other donors' samples. The sample taken for sequencing was CD8+ T cells from PBMCs. For the CDR3, the DNA is TGCGCCAGCAGCCTCGTGGGGACAGGGGTGGATACGCAGTATTTT. As protein: CASSLVGTGVDTQYF.